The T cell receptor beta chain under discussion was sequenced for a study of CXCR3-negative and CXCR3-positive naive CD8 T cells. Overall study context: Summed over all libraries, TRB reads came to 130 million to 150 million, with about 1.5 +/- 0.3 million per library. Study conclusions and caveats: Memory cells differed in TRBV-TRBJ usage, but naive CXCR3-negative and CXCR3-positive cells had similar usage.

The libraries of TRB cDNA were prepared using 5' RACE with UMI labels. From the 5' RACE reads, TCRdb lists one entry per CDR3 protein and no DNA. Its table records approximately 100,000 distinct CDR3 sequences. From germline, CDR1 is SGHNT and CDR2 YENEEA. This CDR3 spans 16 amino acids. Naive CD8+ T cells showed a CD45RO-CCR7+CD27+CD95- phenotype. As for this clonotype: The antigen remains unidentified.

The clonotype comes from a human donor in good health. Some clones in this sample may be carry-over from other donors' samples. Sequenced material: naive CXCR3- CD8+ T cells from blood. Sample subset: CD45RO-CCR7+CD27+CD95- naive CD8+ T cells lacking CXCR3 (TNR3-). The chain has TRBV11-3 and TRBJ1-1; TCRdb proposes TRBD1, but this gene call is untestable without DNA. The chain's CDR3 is CASSPIDRVGNTEAFF.